The clone carrying this T cell receptor beta chain occurred once. Its specificity is unknown. The CDR3 has 16 amino acids. CDR1 is SGDLS, CDR2 YYNGEE, per germline. The V gene end was trimmed by 1 base and the J gene end by 0 bases; junction bases not matched to a gene: 4. The data belong to a study of shared clonotypes between healthy human individuals. Produced via immunoSEQ multiplex PCR; TCRdb's table is partial and in-frame only. The sample has hundreds of thousands of clones, just over 90% seen once; the top ten hold approximately 24%. Study-wide results and caveats: Investigators collected only blood, and repertoires in tissues likely differ. Some clonotypes were shared by all four sorted-subset donors, while others were not shared. The non-shared ones had lower generation probabilities than the shared ones. Incompleteness in sorted-subset sequencing, despite large depth, was shown by rarefaction.

Terminally differentiated effector memory CD45RA+ cells were left out of the naive CD8 fraction, which was CD45RO-negative and positively selected for CCR7. Recent acute infections and vaccinations were absent in the healthy HIV-negative adult donors. The chain employs TRBV9 and TRBJ2-3; 8 bases agree with TRBD2. The sample was naive CD8+ T cells sorted from blood. The receptor was isolated from a man in his thirties or forties in good health. CDR3 residues: CASSVTSGTSTDTQYF. The CDR3 nucleotides are TGTGCCAGCAGCGTAACTAGCGGAACTAGCACAGATACGCAGTATTTT.